These 27 T cell receptor beta chains were all obtained from the same sample, sequenced in a study of blood T cell repertoires in COVID-19. The table came from immunoSEQ multiplex PCR; TCRdb's copy has only in-frame clones and leaves some out. The sample contains roughly 170,000 clones, nearly 80% of which appear only once. The material sequenced was peripheral blood. The origin of the receptors is a woman between 70 and 85 years old with acute or convalescent COVID-19.

The V call is TRBV5-1, the J call TRBJ2-5; D gene ambiguous. Germline CDR1 is SGHRS and CDR2 is YFSETQ. Trimming stripped 3 bases from V and 5 bases from J, with 14 bases between. This CDR3 is built from 14 residues. The CDR3 coding sequence is TGCGCCAGCAGCTCAGAACCTGGAGTCGAGACCCAGTACTTC. Residues: CASSSEPGVETQYF.

The chain has TRBV3-1 (or the pseudogene TRBV3-2) and TRBJ2-3, with a tentative D call TRBD2 (6 bases). There are 16 residues in the CDR3. The V end lost 1 base, the J end lost 1 base, and 12 bases lay between the germline ends. CDR1 is LGHDT, CDR2 YNNKEL, per germline (reference sequence). CDR3 in DNA: TGTGCCAGCAGCCAAGCTGGCGGGGAACGCACAGATACGCAGTATTTT. It encodes CASSQAGGERTDTQYF.

This clone was seen a single time. The J gene is TRBJ2-1, the V gene TRBV7-3; 10 nucleotides match TRBD2. CDR3 size: 16 residues. V lost 0 bases, J lost 4 bases, and 3 bases stayed unmatched. Germline V lookup: CDR1 SGHTA, CDR2 FQGTGA. CDR3 protein: CASSLTGAGGYNEQFF. As DNA, the CDR3 is TGTGCCAGCAGCTTAACGGGAGCGGGAGGGTACAATGAGCAGTTCTTC.

This chain uses TRBV24-1 with TRBJ2-7, with TRBD1 matching over 8 bases. Germline V gene data show CDR1 as KGHDR and CDR2 as SFDVKD. V lost 5 bases, J lost 6 bases, and 2 bases stayed unmatched. This CDR3 spans 12 amino acids. The CDR3 reads CATSGQGREQYF. CDR3 DNA: TGTGCCACCAGTGGACAGGGGCGCGAGCAGTACTTC.

V usage is TRBV5-1 and J usage is TRBJ2-2, with 11 positions matching TRBD2. The ends lost 5 bases at V and 5 bases at J; junction bases unmatched: 5. The CDR3 loop spans 15 amino acids. Germline CDR1 SGHRS, CDR2 YFSETQ. DNA for the CDR3: TGCGCCAGCAGAACTAGCGGGAGTGGTACCGGGGAGCTGTTTTTT. As protein: CASRTSGSGTGELFF.

This chain uses TRBV7-9 with TRBJ2-1; TRBD2 matches 10 bases. This CDR3 is 13 amino acids long. J lost 8 bases, V lost 2 bases, and 0 bases had no gene match. Germline CDR1 reads SEHNR; CDR2 reads FQNEAQ (reference sequence). The CDR3 spells CASSLLAGDEQFF. The CDR3 region has the DNA TGTGCCAGCAGCTTACTAGCGGGAGATGAGCAGTTCTTC.

This chain uses TRBV12-5 with TRBJ2-5, with 9 bases fitting TRBD1. Germline V gives CDR1 LGHNT, CDR2 FRNRAP. This CDR3 has 17 residues. Trimming took 5 bases from V and 2 from J; bases not matched to a gene: 12. The CDR3 sequence is CASGTVMTGGVQETQYF. The CDR3 DNA reads TGTGCTAGTGGTACTGTAATGACAGGGGGAGTTCAAGAGACCCAGTACTTC.

This chain joins TRBV5-4 and TRBJ1-1; possible D gene TRBD1, 6 bases. CDR1 and CDR2 from the germline V gene are SGHNT and YYREEE (reference sequence). CDR3 length: 13 residues. V dropped 0 bases and J dropped 7 bases, with 10 bases sitting between them. This CDR3 is CASSLAPQGEAFF. The CDR3 nucleotides are TGTGCCAGCAGCTTGGCACCACAGGGTGAAGCTTTCTTT. Full variable domain (missing parts from reference TRBV5-4 and TRBJ1-1): ETGVTQSPTHLIKTRGQQVTLRCSSQSGHNTVSWYQQALGQGPQFIFQYYREEENGRGNFPPRFSGLQFPNYSSELNVNALELDDSALYLCASSLAPQGEAFFGQGTRLTVV.

CDR3 in amino acids: CASSVGSGVGSSYNEQFF. The CDR3 DNA is TGTGCCAGCAGCGTAGGGAGTGGCGTAGGAAGCTCCTACAATGAGCAGTTCTTC. The chain is built from TRBV9 and TRBJ2-1, with no clear D. Trimming took off 0 bases at V and 0 bases at J, with 16 bases between the two ends. The CDR3 consists of 18 residues. Germline-derived CDR1 and CDR2 are SGDLS and YYNGEE.

The chain uses TRBV2 and TRBJ2-7, with TRBD2 identical over 8 bases. Trimming removed 4 bases from V and 2 bases from J; junction bases left unmatched: 4. The CDR3 has 14 residues. CDR1 SNHLY and CDR2 FYNNEI come from the germline V gene. CDR3 DNA sequence: TGTGCCAGCAGTGGGGTAGCGGGAACCTACGAGCAGTACTTC. Translation gives CASSGVAGTYEQYF.

This clone was seen only once. The rearrangement joins TRBV2 to TRBJ2-3; TRBD2 agrees at 9 bases. The germline CDR1 and CDR2 sequences are SNHLY and FYNNEI. CDR3 length equals 15 residues. The V segment lost 4 bases and the J segment 2 bases; nucleotides outside the gene matches: 4. The CDR3 bases are TGTGCCAGCAGTGGCAGCGGGAGGAACACAGATACGCAGTATTTT. Protein: CASSGSGRNTDTQYF.

The chain couples TRBV6-6 to TRBJ1-5; tentatively, D is TRBD1 (5 bases). Looked up from germline, CDR1 is MNHNY and CDR2 is SVGAGI (reference sequence). Trimming took 5 bases from V and 2 from J, leaving 13 bases between them. CDR3 length equals 15 residues. CDR3 bases: TGTGCCAGCAGTGACCAGGGTGGTGGCAATCAGCCCCAGCATTTT. This gives the protein CASSDQGGGNQPQHF.

This rearrangement joins TRBV9 to TRBJ2-7, with 8 nucleotides matching TRBD2. Germline V gene data show CDR1 as SGDLS and CDR2 as YYNGEE. The CDR3 totals 14 residues. Trimming at V came to 0 bases and at J to 6 bases, leaving 5 bases not matched to a gene. CDR3 DNA sequence: TGTGCCAGCAGCGTAGAACTAGCGGAGGGCGAGCAGTACTTC. It yields the protein CASSVELAEGEQYF.

This rearrangement joins TRBV7-9 to TRBJ2-7; D is possibly TRBD1 (5 bases). This CDR3 comprises 18 residues. Germline CDR1 SEHNR, CDR2 FQNEAQ (reference sequence). V lost 2 bases to trimming and J lost 2 bases, with 22 bases between them. The CDR3 loop is CASSLLPGPLSDPYEQYF. In DNA form, the CDR3 reads TGTGCCAGCAGCTTACTCCCAGGGCCTCTTTCCGACCCCTACGAGCAGTACTTC. Full variable domain (outside the CDR3, taken from reference TRBV7-9 and TRBJ2-7): DTGVSQNPRHKITKRGQNVTFRCDPISEHNRLYWYRQTLGQGPEFLTYFQNEAQLEKSRLLSDRFSAERPKGSFSTLEIQRTEQGDSAMYLCASSLLPGPLSDPYEQYFGPGTRLTVT.

This chain connects TRBV19 to TRBJ1-1; 7 bases fit TRBD1. The CDR3 contains 14 residues. Germline loops: CDR1 LNHDA, CDR2 SQIVND (reference sequence). With 5 bases clipped from V and 7 bases from J, the junction kept 10 bases outside the gene matches. The CDR3 nucleotides are TGTGCCAGTAGTGTAAGGACAGGAGCCCTTGAAGCTTTCTTT. It codes for CASSVRTGALEAFF.

This chain joins TRBV21-1 and TRBJ2-7; the D segment call TRBD2 is taken from the table without a DNA check. TRBV21-1 is given as a pseudogene. The CDR3 runs to 16 residues. The chain's CDR3 is CAREFGGLAVGHEQYF. The CDR3, as DNA: TGTGCCAGGGAGTTCGGGGGACTAGCGGTGGGCCACGAGCAGTACTTC.

This clone was counted a single time. This chain joins TRBV19 and TRBJ2-1; perhaps TRBD2 as D (5 bases). The length of the CDR3 is 14 residues. Germline V CDR1 and CDR2: LNHDA, SQIVND (reference sequence). Trimming took 7 bases from V and 5 from J, leaving 15 bases between them. CDR3 loop: CASTPGRANNEQFF. CDR3 DNA sequence: TGTGCCAGTACCCCGGGAAGGGCTAACAATGAGCAGTTCTTC.

The chain joins TRBV2 to TRBJ2-3; TRBD2 matches at 8 bases. CDR3 size: 13 residues. The V gene's germline CDR1 is SNHLY and CDR2 FYNNEI. V was pared by 4 bases and J by 6 bases, with 3 bases of the junction left unmatched. The CDR3 protein is CASSGPGGDTQYF. In nucleotides, the CDR3 is TGTGCCAGCAGTGGACCGGGGGGGGATACGCAGTATTTT.

The V gene is TRBV4-2, the J gene TRBJ2-1; TRBD2 matches 7 bases. From germline, CDR1 is LGHNA and CDR2 YNFKEQ. Germline trimming cut 0 bases from V and 10 bases from J; bases unmatched to any gene: 12. CDR3 length: 16 residues. CDR3 bases: TGTGCCAGCAGCCAAGACTTGGCGGGGGAGCGACGAGAGCAGTTCTTC. Translated, it gives CASSQDLAGERREQFF.

This sequence joins TRBV7-3 and TRBJ2-3, with D perhaps matching TRBD1 (6 bases). Trimming left V 6 bases short and J 0 bases short, with 13 bases between. From germline, CDR1 is SGHTA and CDR2 FQGTGA. This CDR3 has 15 residues. CDR3 loop: CASSPLGQSTDTQYF. The CDR3 DNA sequence: TGTGCCAGCAGTCCCCTAGGACAGAGCACAGATACGCAGTATTTT.

This clone was seen only a few times. This chain uses TRBV9 with TRBJ2-1; 7 nucleotides line up with TRBD2. Trimming at V came to 2 bases and at J to 9 bases, leaving 5 bases not matched to a gene. The germline gives CDR1 SGDLS, CDR2 YYNGEE. This CDR3 has 13 amino acids. The CDR3 protein is CASSVLTGGEQFF. The CDR3 nucleotides read TGTGCCAGCAGCGTCTTGACGGGAGGTGAGCAGTTCTTC. Using reference TRBV9 and TRBJ2-1 for the parts outside the CDR3, the full variable domain is DSGVTQTPKHLITATGQRVTLRCSPRSGDLSVYWYQQSLDQGLQFLIQYYNGEERAKGNILERFSAQQFPDLHSELNLSSLELGDSALYFCASSVLTGGEQFFGPGTRLTVL.

The rearrangement links TRBV7-6 to TRBJ2-7, with 9 bases that match TRBD2. The CDR3 is 18 amino acids. Germline lookup yields CDR1 SGHVS and CDR2 FNYEAQ. V lost 2 bases to trimming and J lost 5 bases; unmatched junction nucleotides: 16. This CDR3 reads CASSLPPSGAGGPHEQYF. The CDR3 nucleotides read TGTGCCAGCAGCTTACCCCCGTCCGGGGCGGGAGGGCCCCACGAGCAGTACTTC. Full variable domain (remainder filled in from reference TRBV7-6 and TRBJ2-7): GAGVSQSPRYKVTKRGQDVALRCDPISGHVSLYWYRQALGQGPEFLTYFNYEAQQDKSGLPNDRFSAERPEGSISTLTIQRTEQRDSAMYRCASSLPPSGAGGPHEQYFGPGTRLTVT.

This clone occurred a few times. The chain has TRBV6-6 and TRBJ1-6, with D maybe TRBD1 (5 bases). The CDR3 totals 20 residues. CDR1 MNHNY and CDR2 SVGAGI come from the germline V gene (reference sequence). Trimming left V 6 bases short and J 2 bases short, with 26 bases between. CDR3 in DNA: TGTGCCAGCAGCCCAGACTCAGGGCGCTTTACAGGCACCTATAATTCACCCCTCCACTTT. It is translated as CASSPDSGRFTGTYNSPLHF.

The rearrangement uses TRBV7-2 and TRBJ2-7; TRBD2 matches at 8 bases. This CDR3 contains 15 residues. Germline values: CDR1 SGHTA, CDR2 FQGNSA. V was pared by 6 bases and J by 2 bases, with 9 bases of the junction left unmatched. The CDR3 DNA follows: TGTGCCAGCAGACTACTAGCGGTACCACCCTACGAGCAGTACTTC. Residues: CASRLLAVPPYEQYF.

This chain links TRBV2 with TRBJ1-2, with unresolved D. Germline CDR1 and CDR2: SNHLY and FYNNEI. The CDR3 extends over 13 amino acids. Trimming removed 6 bases at V and 4 bases at J, with 12 bases between. Here the CDR3 DNA reads TGTGCCAGCAGCCCCATAGGGAGCTATGGCTACACCTTC. As protein: CASSPIGSYGYTF.

The genes are TRBV2 and TRBJ2-1, with TRBD2 identical over 8 bases. CDR1 and CDR2 from the germline V gene are SNHLY and FYNNEI. The CDR3 consists of 17 residues. The trim removed 4 bases at V and 0 bases at J, leaving 8 bases unmatched. The CDR3: CASSAFPGRASYNEQFF. The CDR3, as DNA: TGTGCCAGCAGTGCCTTTCCCGGGAGGGCCTCCTACAATGAGCAGTTCTTC.

The chain is built from TRBV27 and TRBJ2-1; 7 bases align to TRBD1. CDR3 length: 16 residues. The V and J ends lost 6 bases and 2 bases, in that order; junction bases with no gene match: 10. Germline CDR1 and CDR2: MNHEY and SMNVEV (reference sequence). The CDR3 coding sequence is TGTGCCAGCAGACTGGCTGAAGGGGGCCCCTACAATGAGCAGTTCTTC. Amino acids: CASRLAEGGPYNEQFF.